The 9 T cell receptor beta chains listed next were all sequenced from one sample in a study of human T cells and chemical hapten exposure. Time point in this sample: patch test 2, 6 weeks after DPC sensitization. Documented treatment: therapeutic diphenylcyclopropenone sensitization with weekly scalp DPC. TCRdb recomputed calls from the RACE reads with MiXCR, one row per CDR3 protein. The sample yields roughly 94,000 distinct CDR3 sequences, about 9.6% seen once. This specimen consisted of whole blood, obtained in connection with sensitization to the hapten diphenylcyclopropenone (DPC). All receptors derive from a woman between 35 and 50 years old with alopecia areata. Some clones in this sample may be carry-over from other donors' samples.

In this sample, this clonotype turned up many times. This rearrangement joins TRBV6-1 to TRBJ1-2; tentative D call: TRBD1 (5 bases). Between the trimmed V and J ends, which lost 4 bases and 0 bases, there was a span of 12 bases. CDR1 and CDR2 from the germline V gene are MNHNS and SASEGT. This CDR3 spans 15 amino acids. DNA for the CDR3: TGTGCCAGCAGTGGAACAGTGACAGCTAACTATGGCTACACCTTC. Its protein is CASSGTVTANYGYTF.

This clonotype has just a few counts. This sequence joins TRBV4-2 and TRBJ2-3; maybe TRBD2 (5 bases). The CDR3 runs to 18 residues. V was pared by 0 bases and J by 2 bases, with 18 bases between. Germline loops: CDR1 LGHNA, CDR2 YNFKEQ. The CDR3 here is CASSQDSPRAIPTDTQYF. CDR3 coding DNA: TGTGCCAGCAGCCAAGATTCTCCGCGGGCTATACCCACAGATACGCAGTATTTT.

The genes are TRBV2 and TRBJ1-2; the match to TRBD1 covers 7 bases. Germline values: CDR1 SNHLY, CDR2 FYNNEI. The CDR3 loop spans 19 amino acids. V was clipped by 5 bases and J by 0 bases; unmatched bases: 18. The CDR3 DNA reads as TGTGCCAGCAGTACTAGCTCCCGGCTCCGGGACAGCCCTAACTATGGCTACACCTTC. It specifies CASSTSSRLRDSPNYGYTF.

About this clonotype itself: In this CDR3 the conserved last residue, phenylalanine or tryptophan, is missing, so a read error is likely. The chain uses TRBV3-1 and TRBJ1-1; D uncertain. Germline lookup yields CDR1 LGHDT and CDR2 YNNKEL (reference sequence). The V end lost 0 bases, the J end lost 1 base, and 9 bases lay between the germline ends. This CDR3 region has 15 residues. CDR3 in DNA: TGTGCCAGCAGCCAAGATCCGGGAGGGAACACTGAAGCTTTCTCT. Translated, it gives CASSQDPGGNTEAFS.

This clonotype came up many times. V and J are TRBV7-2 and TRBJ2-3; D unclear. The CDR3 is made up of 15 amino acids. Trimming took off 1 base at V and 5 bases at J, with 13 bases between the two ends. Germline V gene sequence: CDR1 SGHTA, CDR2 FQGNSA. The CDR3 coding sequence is TGTGCCAGCAGCTTAGTGCGTGACACGGGAGATACGCAGTATTTT. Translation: CASSLVRDTGDTQYF.

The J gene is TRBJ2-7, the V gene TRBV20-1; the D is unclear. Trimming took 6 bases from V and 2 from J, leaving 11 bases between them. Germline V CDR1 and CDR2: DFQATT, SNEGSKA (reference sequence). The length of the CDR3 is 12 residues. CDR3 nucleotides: TGCAGTGCCCTGGACGGACCCTACGAGCAGTACTTC. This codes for CSALDGPYEQYF.

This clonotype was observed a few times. The DNA of the CDR3 is TGTGCCAGCAGCTTACTGGCTAGCGGGAGCCCCACACAAGAGACCCAGTACTTC. Protein sequence: CASSLLASGSPTQETQYF. J is TRBJ2-5 and V is TRBV7-2; 10 nucleotides line up with TRBD2. V trimming: 2 bases; J trimming: 2 bases; junction bases outside the gene matches: 11. CDR1 SGHTA and CDR2 FQGNSA come from the germline V gene. The CDR3 runs 18 residues.

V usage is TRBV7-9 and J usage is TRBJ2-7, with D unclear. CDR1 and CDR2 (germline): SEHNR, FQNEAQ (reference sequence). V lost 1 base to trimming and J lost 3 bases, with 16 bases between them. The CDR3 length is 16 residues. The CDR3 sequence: CASSLGTFSTNYEQYF. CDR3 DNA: TGTGCCAGCAGCTTAGGTACCTTTTCGACGAACTACGAGCAGTACTTC.

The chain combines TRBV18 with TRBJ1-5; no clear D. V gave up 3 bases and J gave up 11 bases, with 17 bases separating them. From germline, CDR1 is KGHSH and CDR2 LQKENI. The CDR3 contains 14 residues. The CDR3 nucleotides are TGTGCCAGCTCACCTGGGGAGCCGCCTAGGGCCCAGCATTTT. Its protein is CASSPGEPPRAQHF.